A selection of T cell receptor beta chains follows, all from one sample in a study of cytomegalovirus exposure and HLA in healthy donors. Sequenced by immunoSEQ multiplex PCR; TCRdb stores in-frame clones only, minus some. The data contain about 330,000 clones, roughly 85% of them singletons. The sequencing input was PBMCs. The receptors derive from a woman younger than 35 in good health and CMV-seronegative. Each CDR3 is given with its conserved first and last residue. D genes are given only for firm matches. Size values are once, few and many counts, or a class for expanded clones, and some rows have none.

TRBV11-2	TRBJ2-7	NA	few	CASSAQQNYEQYF	TGTGCCAGCAGCGCCCAACAGAACTACGAGCAGTACTTC
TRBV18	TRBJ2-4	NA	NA	CASSPPGLDIQYF	TGTGCCAGCTCACCGCCGGGACTGGACATTCAGTACTTC
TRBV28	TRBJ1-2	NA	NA	CASSFAAGYTF	TGTGCCAGCAGTTTCGCGGCTGGCTACACCTTC
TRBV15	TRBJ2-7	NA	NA	CATSRFNSVGEQYF	TGTGCCACCAGCAGATTTAACTCGGTCGGCGAGCAGTACTTC
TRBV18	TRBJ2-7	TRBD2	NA	CASSPLTSGEGSYEQYF	TGTGCCAGCTCACCACTGACTAGCGGGGAGGGCTCCTACGAGCAGTACTTC
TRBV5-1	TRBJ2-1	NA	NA	CASSFHPSTDEQFF	TGCGCCAGCAGCTTCCACCCTAGTACGGATGAGCAGTTCTTC
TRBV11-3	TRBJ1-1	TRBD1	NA	CASSLGTGTGDTEAFF	TGTGCCAGCAGCTTAGGGACCGGGACAGGGGACACTGAAGCTTTCTTT
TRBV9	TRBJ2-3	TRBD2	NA	CASSVDLGVSGRTTDTQYF	TGTGCCAGCAGCGTAGACCTAGGTGTTAGCGGGAGAACTACAGATACGCAGTATTTT
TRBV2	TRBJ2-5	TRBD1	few	CASSERGRGETQYF	TGTGCCAGCAGTGAAAGGGGGCGAGGGGAGACCCAGTACTTC
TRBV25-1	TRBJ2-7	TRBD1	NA	CASSELGKLGTGGVEQYF	TGTGCCAGCAGTGAGCTCGGGAAGTTGGGGACAGGGGGCGTCGAGCAGTACTTC
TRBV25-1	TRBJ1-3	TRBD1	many	CASSDGTGAGPGNTIYF	TGTGCCAGCAGTGATGGGACAGGGGCTGGTCCTGGAAACACCATATATTTT
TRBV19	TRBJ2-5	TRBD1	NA	CASSVDRGLLVETQYF	TGTGCCAGTAGTGTGGACAGGGGGCTTTTGGTAGAGACCCAGTACTTC
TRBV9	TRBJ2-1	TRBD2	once	CASSVEAGGLLSNNEQFF	TGTGCCAGCAGCGTAGAAGCGGGAGGCCTCCTGTCCAACAATGAGCAGTTCTTC
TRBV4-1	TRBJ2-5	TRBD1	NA	CASSPRQGGETQYF	TGCGCCAGCAGCCCCCGACAGGGCGGGGAGACCCAGTACTTC
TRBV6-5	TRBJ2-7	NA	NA	CASSYGPLSYEQYF	TGTGCCAGCAGTTACGGCCCGTTATCCTACGAGCAGTACTTC
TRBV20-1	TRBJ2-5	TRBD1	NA	CSARQGKTQYF	TGCAGTGCGAGACAGGGGAAGACCCAGTACTTC
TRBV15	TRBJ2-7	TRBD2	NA	CATSRDRGRAAEQYF	TGTGCCACCAGCAGAGATCGGGGGAGGGCCGCCGAGCAGTACTTC
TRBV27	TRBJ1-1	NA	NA	CASSLSGWESMNTEAFF	TGTGCCAGCAGTTTATCCGGGTGGGAGTCGATGAACACTGAAGCTTTCTTT
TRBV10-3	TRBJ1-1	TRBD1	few	CAISEPRQGAPSGAFF	TGTGCCATCAGTGAGCCCCGACAGGGAGCCCCCTCAGGCGCTTTCTTT
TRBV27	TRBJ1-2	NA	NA	CASSLLGSVSYGYTF	TGTGCCAGCAGTTTGCTTGGAAGCGTGTCGTACGGCTACACCTTC
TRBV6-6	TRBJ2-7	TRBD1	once	CASRTGRTYEQYF	TGTGCCAGCAGGACAGGGCGAACCTACGAGCAGTACTTC
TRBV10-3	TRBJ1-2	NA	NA	CAISKGNGGYTF	TGTGCCATCAGTAAGGGGAATGGCGGCTACACCTTC
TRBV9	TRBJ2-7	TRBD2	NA	CASSGTSGSTEQYF	TGTGCCAGCAGTGGGACTAGCGGGAGCACCGAGCAGTACTTC
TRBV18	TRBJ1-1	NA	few	CASSPIQNTEAFF	TGTGCCAGCTCACCAATACAGAACACTGAAGCTTTCTTT
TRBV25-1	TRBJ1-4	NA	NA	CASSGLNRANEKLFF	TGTGCCAGCAGTGGACTTAATCGGGCTAATGAAAAACTGTTTTTT
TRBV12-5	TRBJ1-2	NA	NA	CASGSMNYGYTF	TGTGCTAGTGGTTCCATGAACTATGGCTACACCTTC
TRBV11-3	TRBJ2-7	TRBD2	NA	CASSSSWREGYEQYF	TGTGCCAGCAGCTCGAGCTGGCGGGAGGGCTACGAGCAGTACTTC
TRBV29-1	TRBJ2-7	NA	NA	CSVEGRQSDLKYF	TGCAGCGTTGAAGGTAGGCAGAGCGATTTGAAGTACTTC
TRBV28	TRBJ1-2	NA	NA	CASHERYKGEGYTF	TGTGCCAGCCACGAGAGGTATAAGGGGGAGGGCTACACCTTC
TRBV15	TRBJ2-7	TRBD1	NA	CATSMYRGLDEQYF	TGTGCCACCAGCATGTACAGGGGGCTCGACGAGCAGTACTTC
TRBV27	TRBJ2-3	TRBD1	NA	CASSFTPTGGGGTDTQYF	TGTGCCAGCAGTTTCACCCCCACAGGGGGCGGGGGCACAGATACGCAGTATTTT
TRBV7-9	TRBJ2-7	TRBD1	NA	CASSASAGGASYEQYF	TGTGCCAGCAGCGCGAGCGCAGGGGGCGCTTCCTACGAGCAGTACTTC
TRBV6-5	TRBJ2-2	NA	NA	CASSYTPGPTGELFF	TGTGCCAGCAGTTACACCCCGGGTCCCACCGGGGAGCTGTTTTTT
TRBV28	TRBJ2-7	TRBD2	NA	CASSLRTSGRGVGYEQYF	TGTGCCAGCAGTCTACGGACTAGCGGGAGGGGAGTGGGCTACGAGCAGTACTTC
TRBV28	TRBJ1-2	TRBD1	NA	CASSSPAQGAYGYTF	TGTGCCAGCAGTTCACCCGCCCAGGGGGCCTATGGCTACACCTTC
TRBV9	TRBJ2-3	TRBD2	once	CASSVHRTSGRKDTQYF	TGTGCCAGCAGCGTACACCGGACTAGCGGGAGAAAAGATACGCAGTATTTT
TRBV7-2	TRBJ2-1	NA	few	CASSLNNNEQFF	TGTGCCAGCAGCTTGAACAACAATGAGCAGTTCTTC
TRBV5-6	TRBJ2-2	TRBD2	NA	CASSNPGLAPGELFF	TGTGCCAGCAGCAATCCGGGACTAGCTCCCGGGGAGCTGTTTTTT
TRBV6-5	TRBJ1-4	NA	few	CASSYSGGVGGKLFF	TGTGCCAGCAGTTACTCTGGAGGGGTCGGCGGAAAACTGTTTTTT
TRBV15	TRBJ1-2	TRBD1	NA	CATSRGDRNRGYTF	TGTGCCACCAGCAGAGGGGACAGGAATAGAGGCTACACCTTC
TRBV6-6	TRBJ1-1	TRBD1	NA	CASSSTTGGGTEAFF	TGTGCCAGCAGTTCGACGACAGGGGGCGGCACTGAAGCTTTCTTT